This T cell receptor beta chain was retrieved from a study of beta chain features in type 1 diabetes. Turning to the study itself: The study found patients and healthy donors alike in age, gender and cell yields.

Germline CDR1 is SGHAT and CDR2 is FQNNGV. The CDR3 sequence is 16 residues long. The junction had 3 bases not matched to a gene; V was cut back by 2 bases and J by 0 bases. Study-wide findings and caveats: Sequencing of cDNA might inflate the share of cells that strongly express TCR. No resolution was reached here on whether HLA type influences TCRB rearrangement. Patients with Type 1 diabetes showed moderately but significantly shorter TCRB CDR3s in all four CD4+ subsets.

The investigators reverse transcribed all of the isolated RNA, so they sequenced expressed TCRB transcripts. Each sample of naive, central memory or regulatory T cells had, on average, around 4 million reads. Generated by immunoSEQ multiplex PCR, the TCRdb table keeps only in-frame clones and is missing some. The data contain some 290,000 clones, around an eighth of them singletons. As regards this clone: Its matching antigen is unknown.

The sequenced material came from naive CD4+ T cells from blood. The origin of this receptor is a man aged 30-40 years with type 1 diabetes. The rearrangement links TRBV11-2 to TRBJ1-5; TRBD1 agrees at 8 bases. The DNA for the CDR3 is TGTGCCAGCAGCTTACGGCAGGGGGCTAGCAATCAGCCCCAGCATTTT. Its protein is CASSLRQGASNQPQHF.